Described below is a single T cell receptor (beta chain) sequence and its context. The target of this receptor is not known. Per-base quality was not reported, and no clone a single base away is much larger than it. The library came from the immunoSEQ multiplex PCR assay. TCRdb took over this immuneACCESS table, retaining in-frame rearrangements with V and J assigned. Such tables are incomplete; in checked studies, under half of the missing clones stem from an unresolved V gene, and the remainder is unexplained. In all, the sample holds around 110,000 clones, and about 90% of those were seen once. About 1.6% of the sample is taken by the ten largest. The source of the sample is a study of T cell changes during pregnancy in multiple sclerosis (dated by TCRdb to between 2019 and 2020). Regarding the complete study: Changes in the T cell repertoire over the course of pregnancy were examined in this study in women with multiple sclerosis.

The germline V gene gives CDR1 as SGHRS and CDR2 as YFSETQ. A distance of 25 bases separates the germline ends of V and J, which lose 4 bases and 0 bases respectively. The CDR3 sequence holds 19 residues, the cysteine and phenylalanine included. Of all the DNA, just the CDR3 is kept, 57 bases in frame from base 1. The clonotype originates from a female donor with multiple sclerosis, enrolled in a pregnancy study. The sequenced sample was peripheral blood, obtained before pregnancy. This sequence uses TRBV5-1 and TRBJ2-5, with TRBD1 as a weak D call on 6 bases. The DNA sequence is given as TGCGCCAGCAGCACACCCGGGACAAACGAACCTAAGTACCAAGAGACCCAGTACTTC. Its protein is CASSTPGTNEPKYQETQYF.